These 11 T cell receptor beta chains originate from one sample sequenced in a study of shared clonotypes between healthy human individuals. The repertoire was sequenced with immunoSEQ multiplex PCR; TCRdb's copy has only in-frame clones and lacks some. The table has around 1,100,000 clones, 60% to 80% seen once. Specimen: memory CD4+ T cells from PBMCs. Described subset: CD45RA-negative fraction. These receptors came from a man between 18 and 29 years old in good health. Some clones in this sample may be carry-over from other donors' samples.

This clone was detected ten times or more. Distinct nucleotide sequences in the sample also encode this CDR3. The V gene is TRBV30, the J gene TRBJ1-2; the D gene is possibly TRBD1 (5 bases). There are 11 residues in the CDR3. The V end was cut by 2 bases, the J end by 8 bases, with 9 bases between. Per germline, CDR1 GTSNPN and CDR2 SVGIG (reference sequence). CDR3 sequence reads: CAWSQGSGYTF. In nucleotides, the CDR3 is TGTGCCTGGAGTCAGGGATCCGGCTACACCTTC.

This clone was detected once. This CDR3 reads CASSPLDRLEAFF. The CDR3 nucleotides read TGTGCCAGCAGCCCCCTGGACAGGCTTGAAGCTTTCTTT. The chain has TRBV14 and TRBJ1-1, with 7 positions matching TRBD1. The CDR3 is 13 residues long. CDR1 and CDR2 (germline): SGHDN, FVKESK. V shed 4 bases and J 7 bases; nucleotides not matched to a gene: 6.

The J gene is TRBJ2-7, the V gene TRBV5-1; D is undetermined. Germline V CDR1 and CDR2: SGHRS, YFSETQ. The length of the CDR3 is 15 residues. The V and J ends lost 0 bases and 3 bases respectively, with 13 bases between them. For the CDR3, the DNA is TGCGCCAGCAGCTTGGATAGGGTTCTGATCTACGAGCAGTACTTC. Translation: CASSLDRVLIYEQYF.

V is TRBV6-5 and J is TRBJ2-7, with TRBD1 matching over 7 bases. The CDR3 is 15 amino acids. With V trimmed by 4 bases and J by 2 bases, 8 bases remained unmatched. The germline CDR1 and CDR2 sequences are MNHEY and SVGAGI. Here the CDR3 DNA reads TGTGCCAGCAGTTCACCGGGACAGATCGCCTACGAGCAGTACTTC. It encodes CASSSPGQIAYEQYF.

The rearrangement uses TRBV5-4 and TRBJ2-1; 11 bases line up with TRBD1. The V gene's germline CDR1 is SGHNT and CDR2 YYREEE (reference sequence). V lost 4 bases and J lost 7; bases outside the gene matches: 7. This CDR3 is built from 15 residues. The CDR3 protein is CASSPVGQGANEQFF. The CDR3, as DNA: TGTGCCAGCAGCCCCGTAGGACAGGGGGCGAATGAGCAGTTCTTC.

J is TRBJ2-7 and V is TRBV5-1; TRBD1 agrees at 10 bases. V shed 2 bases, J shed 6 bases, and the junction held 8 bases outside the gene matches. The germline V gene has CDR1 SGHRS and CDR2 YFSETQ. The CDR3 length is 15 residues. This CDR3 is CASSFYDRGRSEQYF. The CDR3 DNA reads as TGCGCCAGCAGCTTCTACGACAGGGGGCGATCCGAGCAGTACTTC.

This clone was seen repeatedly, ten times or more. Different DNA sequences within this sample yield the same CDR3. V is TRBV4-1 and J is TRBJ1-4, with 9 bases that match TRBD1. Germline lookup yields CDR1 MGHRA and CDR2 YSYEKL. CDR3 size: 15 residues. Unmatched junction bases numbered 6, after V lost 3 bases and J lost 7 bases. CDR3: CASSQLGTGSEKLFF. In DNA form, the CDR3 reads TGCGCCAGCAGCCAGCTTGGGACAGGGAGTGAAAAACTGTTTTTT.

The CDR3 protein is CASSGGSGSSTDTQYF. The DNA of the CDR3 is TGCGCCAGCAGCGGCGGTAGCGGGAGTAGCACAGATACGCAGTATTTT. This chain joins TRBV5-1 and TRBJ2-3, with TRBD2 matching over 9 bases. V gave up 4 bases and J gave up 0 bases; unmatched junction bases: 6. The CDR3 is 16 residues long. Germline lookup yields CDR1 SGHRS and CDR2 YFSETQ.

V gene TRBV28 combines with J gene TRBJ2-7; 8 positions match TRBD2. Per the germline V gene, CDR1 is MDHEN and CDR2 is SYDVKM. V lost 6 bases, J lost 0 bases, and 7 bases stayed unmatched. CDR3 size: 15 residues. CDR3 sequence reads: CASRSSGTSSYEQYF. The CDR3 region has the DNA TGTGCCAGCAGATCCTCTGGGACTAGCTCCTACGAGCAGTACTTC. Combining the CDR3 with reference TRBV28 and TRBJ2-7 gives the whole variable domain DVKVTQSSRYLVKRTGEKVFLECVQDMDHENMFWYRQDPGLGLRLIYFSYDVKMKEKGDIPEGYSVSREKKERFSLILESASTNQTSMYLCASRSSGTSSYEQYFGPGTRLTVT.

As concerns this clone: In the same sample, other DNA sequences code for this CDR3. This rearrangement joins TRBV28 to TRBJ1-2; D unresolved. V was pared by 6 bases and J by 4 bases, with 9 bases between. CDR1 is MDHEN, CDR2 SYDVKM, per germline. This CDR3 is built from 12 residues. CDR3 sequence: CASRPGFYGYTF. CDR3 nucleotide sequence: TGTGCCAGCAGACCAGGCTTCTATGGCTACACCTTC.

This clone was counted once. This sequence joins TRBV29-1 and TRBJ2-7; 8 nucleotides align to TRBD1. Looked up from germline, CDR1 is SQVTM and CDR2 is ANQGSEA. Trimming removed 8 bases from V and 7 bases from J; junction bases left unmatched: 16. The CDR3 length is 14 residues. This CDR3 is CSTKRDRSTGEQYF. The DNA for the CDR3 is TGCAGCACAAAAAGGGACAGGAGTACCGGGGAGCAGTACTTC.